Each of the 30 T cell receptor beta chains below was sequenced from the same sample in a study of blood T cell repertoires in COVID-19. The method was immunoSEQ multiplex PCR; TCRdb's version includes in-frame clones alone and lacks a portion of them. The sample records tens of thousands of clones, 75% to 85% being singletons. The specimen sequenced was peripheral blood. The source of these receptors is a woman between 65 and 79 years old with COVID-19, enrolled during active disease.

The rearrangement uses TRBV27 and TRBJ1-6; no reliable D call. V was clipped by 6 bases and J by 7 bases, with 16 bases between them. The CDR3 loop spans 15 amino acids. Looked up from germline, CDR1 is MNHEY and CDR2 is SMNVEV (reference sequence). The CDR3, as DNA: TGTGCCAGCAGGAGCCGCTCTCCTGAGAATTCACCCCTCCACTTT. This gives the protein CASRSRSPENSPLHF.

As to this clone: Other DNA sequences in the same sample also yield this CDR3. The V gene is TRBV3-1 (or the pseudogene TRBV3-2), the J gene TRBJ1-1; 7 bases line up with TRBD1. The CDR3 spans 14 residues. The germline CDR1 and CDR2 sequences are LGHDT and YNNKEL (reference sequence). The V gene end was trimmed by 0 bases and the J gene end by 7 bases; junction bases not matched to a gene: 5. As DNA, the CDR3 is TGTGCCAGCAGCCAAGATAGGACAGGTGGTGAAGCTTTCTTT. Protein sequence: CASSQDRTGGEAFF.

The chain joins TRBV11-2 to TRBJ2-3; 8 positions match TRBD1. This CDR3 has 17 residues. CDR1 and CDR2 from the germline V gene are SGHAT and FQNNGV. V lost 5 bases, J lost 3 bases, and 13 bases stayed unmatched. CDR3 bases: TGTGCCAGCAGCCCTCATCGACAGGGGACGGAGACAGATACGCAGTATTTT. Residues: CASSPHRQGTETDTQYF.

The V call is TRBV25-1, the J call TRBJ1-2, with D perhaps matching TRBD1 (6 bases). The CDR3 is 14 residues long. V was cut by 10 bases and J by 1 base, with 16 bases left in between. Germline V gives CDR1 MGHDK, CDR2 SYGVNS. CDR3 residues: CATKEAGDNYGYTF. CDR3 DNA sequence: TGTGCCACCAAGGAAGCAGGGGATAACTATGGCTACACCTTC.

The gene calls are TRBV27 and TRBJ2-2; weak D call: TRBD2 (6 bases). Trimming pared 3 bases from V and 6 bases from J, leaving 14 bases between. The CDR3 spans 15 residues. The germline V gene encodes CDR1 MNHEY and CDR2 SMNVEV (reference sequence). The CDR3 nucleotides are TGTGCCAGCAGTTTTGGTAGCGGAAGCCCCGGGGAGCTGTTTTTT. It specifies CASSFGSGSPGELFF.

The V and J genes are TRBV20-1 and TRBJ2-3; possibly TRBD2 for D (6 bases). This CDR3 has 14 residues. The germline V gene has CDR1 DFQATT and CDR2 SNEGSKA (reference sequence). Trimming stripped 3 bases from V and 0 bases from J, with 10 bases between. The CDR3 nucleotides read TGCAGTGCTAGTTTGCTAGCGAGCACAGATACGCAGTATTTT. It translates to CSASLLASTDTQYF.

This clone was observed a few times. CDR3 loop: CASSLATPGLAGGDEQFF. For the CDR3, the DNA is TGCGCCAGCAGCTTGGCCACTCCCGGACTAGCGGGAGGTGATGAGCAGTTCTTC. The chain links TRBV5-1 to TRBJ2-1; 14 positions match TRBD2. CDR1 and CDR2 (germline): SGHRS, YFSETQ. V lost 0 bases, J lost 8 bases, and 10 bases stayed unmatched. The CDR3 sequence is 18 residues long.

This clone was recorded only once. A much larger clone lies one base from this, so it may be a read error. V and J are TRBV25-1 and TRBJ1-2; D is perhaps TRBD1 (6 bases). Trimming removed 2 bases at V and 8 bases at J, with 15 bases between. From germline, CDR1 is MGHDK and CDR2 SYGVNS. The CDR3 consists of 14 residues. The CDR3, as DNA: TGTGCCAGCAGTGAACCGGGACACGTCGGGGGCTACACCTTC. Translating it yields CASSEPGHVGGYTF.

This chain connects TRBV29-1 to TRBJ2-3, with D tentatively TRBD2 (7 bases). Germline V gene data show CDR1 as SQVTM and CDR2 as ANQGSEA. With 4 bases removed from V and 3 bases from J, the gap between germline ends came to 11 bases. The CDR3 covers 13 residues. As DNA, the CDR3 is TGCAGCGTTGGACGGGGGGCTACAGATACGCAGTATTTT. This translates into CSVGRGATDTQYF.

The chain carries TRBV5-5 and TRBJ2-3; no definite D call. The CDR3 consists of 15 residues. V was shortened by 0 bases and J by 1 base, with 9 bases between the two germline ends. CDR1 and CDR2 (germline): SGHKS, YYEKEE (reference sequence). Here the CDR3 reads CASSLEPARTDTQYF. The DNA for the CDR3 is TGTGCCAGCAGCTTGGAGCCCGCACGCACAGATACGCAGTATTTT.

The chain combines TRBV27 with TRBJ1-2, with TRBD1 matching over 7 bases. V was clipped by 5 bases and J by 5 bases; unmatched bases: 11. The CDR3 sequence is 15 residues long. The germline gives CDR1 MNHEY, CDR2 SMNVEV (reference sequence). CDR3 bases: TGTGCCAGCAGTCCCAGGGGGGCCTTATGGTATGGCTACACCTTC. It encodes CASSPRGALWYGYTF.

The chain couples TRBV7-6 to TRBJ2-3; 10 nucleotides line up with TRBD2. CDR3 length equals 16 residues. Germline assignment: CDR1 SGHVS and CDR2 FNYEAQ. V shed 0 bases and J 7 bases; nucleotides not matched to a gene: 7. CDR3 residues: CASSLASPSGRNTQYF. CDR3 nucleotides: TGTGCCAGCAGCTTAGCCAGCCCTAGCGGGAGAAATACGCAGTATTTT.

This clone was seen a single time. The rearrangement joins TRBV9 to TRBJ2-6; D uncertain. Germline loops: CDR1 SGDLS, CDR2 YYNGEE. This CDR3 comprises 17 residues. The ends were cut back, 3 bases at V and 2 bases at J, with 15 bases in the middle. The DNA of the CDR3 is TGTGCCAGCAGCGCGTCCCTTTCCCGTGCTGGGGCCAACGTCCTGACTTTC. Amino acids: CASSASLSRAGANVLTF.

The chain links TRBV27 to TRBJ1-6; D is undetermined. This CDR3 region has 12 residues. Germline-derived CDR1 and CDR2 are MNHEY and SMNVEV (reference sequence). The V gene lost 3 bases and the J gene lost 7 bases, with 4 bases spanning the gap. The CDR3 nucleotides are TGTGCCAGCAGTTTTCTCAATTCACCCCTCCACTTT. Translated: CASSFLNSPLHF.

The chain is built from TRBV2 and TRBJ2-7; 7 bases agree with TRBD2. The CDR3 totals 12 residues. V lost 10 bases, J lost 5 bases, and 8 bases stayed unmatched. The germline V gene has CDR1 SNHLY and CDR2 FYNNEI. The CDR3 loop is CATGREFNEQYV. The CDR3 nucleotides are TGTGCCACAGGGCGGGAGTTTAACGAGCAGTACGTC.

V is TRBV14 and J is TRBJ1-2; D gene uncertain. Germline CDR1 reads SGHDN; CDR2 reads FVKESK. Trimming took off 5 bases at V and 3 bases at J, with 7 bases between the two ends. The CDR3 consists of 12 residues. Here the CDR3 reads CASSNSYYGYTF. The CDR3, as DNA: TGTGCCAGCAGCAATTCCTACTATGGCTACACCTTC.

The chain couples TRBV10-3 to TRBJ1-5; the match to TRBD1 covers 7 bases. The CDR3 has 18 residues. Germline trimming cut 5 bases from V and 3 bases from J; bases unmatched to any gene: 16. Germline assignment: CDR1 ENHRY and CDR2 SYGVKD. As DNA, the CDR3 is TGTGCCATCAGTAGGAGCGAACCGGGACAGAAAACCAATCAGCCCCAGCATTTT. This translates into CAISRSEPGQKTNQPQHF.

The rearrangement joins TRBV9 to TRBJ2-7, with 12 nucleotides matching TRBD2. Germline lookup yields CDR1 SGDLS and CDR2 YYNGEE. The CDR3 has 18 amino acids. J was trimmed by 7 bases and V by 6 bases; bases with no gene match: 20. The chain's CDR3 is CASTTRWVELAGGGEQYV. The CDR3 bases are TGTGCCAGCACCACCAGGTGGGTAGAACTAGCGGGAGGAGGGGAGCAGTACGTC.

This rearrangement joins TRBV5-1 to TRBJ2-1; TRBD2 might be the D (5 bases). CDR1 is SGHRS, CDR2 YFSETQ, per germline. This CDR3 is built from 13 residues. V was trimmed by 0 bases and J by 12 bases, leaving 13 bases between them. CDR3 amino acids: CASSLASPEGQFF. CDR3 sequence (DNA): TGCGCCAGCAGCTTGGCCTCCCCCGAGGGGCAGTTCTTC.

This clone has just a few counts. This rearrangement joins TRBV18 to TRBJ2-5; the D gene is possibly TRBD2 (6 bases). In germline, CDR1 is KGHSH, CDR2 LQKENI. The CDR3 spans 15 residues. V lost 0 bases and J 2 bases, leaving 10 bases between the germline ends. Written as DNA, the CDR3 is TGTGCCAGCTCACCACCGTGGGGGGAACAAGAGACCCAGTACTTC. Translating it yields CASSPPWGEQETQYF.

The rearrangement joins TRBV7-3 to TRBJ2-2; a possible D gene is TRBD1 (6 bases). V was shortened by 4 bases and J by 1 base, with 7 bases between the two germline ends. Germline V gene sequence: CDR1 SGHTA, CDR2 FQGTGA. This CDR3 has 14 residues. The CDR3 DNA sequence: TGTGCCAGCAGCTCACAGGGGAACACCGGGGAGCTGTTTTTT. Translated, it gives CASSSQGNTGELFF.

This chain joins TRBV7-2 and TRBJ1-1, with 7 nucleotides matching TRBD1. The trim removed 5 bases at V and 6 bases at J, leaving 12 bases unmatched. The CDR3 runs to 15 residues. CDR1 and CDR2 from the germline V gene are SGHTA and FQGNSA. CDR3 bases: TGTGCCAGCAGCCCACAACAGGGGCGAGTCGCTGAAGCTTTCTTT. This gives the protein CASSPQQGRVAEAFF.

CDR3 sequence reads: CASSTSGNQPQHF. The CDR3 nucleotides are TGTGCCAGCAGCACCTCGGGGAATCAGCCCCAGCATTTT. The V call is TRBV7-9, the J call TRBJ1-5; D uncertain. Germline V gene sequence: CDR1 SEHNR, CDR2 FQNEAQ (reference sequence). The CDR3 spans 13 residues. Deletions cut 5 bases from V and 4 bases from J, with 9 bases between.

V is TRBV4-2 and J is TRBJ1-2, with D tentatively TRBD1 (6 bases). Germline CDR1 reads LGHNA; CDR2 reads YNFKEQ. This CDR3 has 18 residues. V was shortened by 1 base and J by 2 bases, with 20 bases between the two germline ends. The CDR3 DNA sequence: TGTGCCAGCAGCCAAGCCCATCTCGGTACAGGGCTAAACTATGGCTACACCTTC. Protein product: CASSQAHLGTGLNYGYTF.

This clone was counted between two and nine times. The V call is TRBV19, the J call TRBJ1-5, with D maybe TRBD1 (5 bases). CDR3 length: 15 amino acids. Germline V gene data show CDR1 as LNHDA and CDR2 as SQIVND (reference sequence). V was shortened by 0 bases and J by 2 bases, with 8 bases between the two germline ends. CDR3 protein: CASSIEGGGNQPQHF. CDR3 nucleotides: TGTGCCAGTAGTATAGAGGGGGGGGGCAATCAGCCCCAGCATTTT.

J is TRBJ2-7 and V is TRBV5-1, with 8 bases lining up with TRBD1. The length of the CDR3 is 14 residues. Looked up from germline, CDR1 is SGHRS and CDR2 is YFSETQ. With 8 bases clipped from V and 1 base from J, the junction kept 8 bases outside the gene matches. The CDR3 nucleotides read TGCGCCAGATGTCCGGGACAGGTATCCTACGAGCAGTACGTC. Translation gives CARCPGQVSYEQYV.

The chain carries TRBV28 and TRBJ2-2; D not resolved. The CDR3 totals 14 residues. Germline lookup yields CDR1 MDHEN and CDR2 SYDVKM. Trimming pared 2 bases from V and 3 bases from J, leaving 7 bases between. CDR3 region: CASSLQQYTGELFF. CDR3 bases: TGTGCCAGCAGTTTACAACAGTACACCGGGGAGCTGTTTTTT.

This clone was seen a single time. The chain employs TRBV7-2 and TRBJ2-1, with 10 positions matching TRBD2. V lost 1 base and J lost 4; bases outside the gene matches: 4. CDR1 is SGHTA and CDR2 is FQGNSA in the germline V gene. The CDR3 has 16 residues. As DNA, the CDR3 is TGTGCCAGCAGCTTAGATAGCGGGAGGCCATACAATGAGCAGTTCTTC. Its protein is CASSLDSGRPYNEQFF.

The genes are TRBV10-3 and TRBJ2-1; 10 bases line up with TRBD2. J gave up 0 bases and V 5 bases, and 7 bases lay outside the gene matches. In germline, CDR1 is ENHRY, CDR2 SYGVKD. The CDR3 sequence is 17 residues long. In nucleotides, the CDR3 is TGTGCCATCAGTTCCCTAGCGGGGGACCGCTCCTACAATGAGCAGTTCTTC. Encoded protein: CAISSLAGDRSYNEQFF.

This clone was seen only a few times. The CDR3 is CASSVDTNTEAFF. In DNA form, the CDR3 reads TGCGCCAGCAGCGTGGACACGAACACTGAAGCTTTCTTT. This chain connects TRBV5-1 to TRBJ1-1; a possible D gene is TRBD1 (5 bases). Per the germline V gene, CDR1 is SGHRS and CDR2 is YFSETQ. V was shortened by 4 bases and J by 1 base, with 8 bases between the two germline ends. This CDR3 is 13 amino acids long.